The rows below give T cell receptor beta chains drawn from one sample of a study of CD8+ T cells in alopecia areata. Sequenced by immunoSEQ multiplex PCR; TCRdb stores in-frame clones only, minus some. In the table there are 95,000 to 110,000 clones, roughly 84% of which are singletons. The starting material was CD8+ T cells sorted from blood, obtained at week 24, from a patient treated with tofacitinib. Receptors were obtained from a human donor with alopecia areata. Both conserved end residues are part of each CDR3. A D gene is named only where the DNA matches it firmly.

J | D | V | DNA | CDR3
TRBJ1-1 | TRBD1 | TRBV7-9 | TGTGCCAGCAGCCCTGGACAGGGCGGGACTGAAGCTTTCTTT | CASSPGQGGTEAFF
TRBJ1-2 | - | TRBV29-1 | TGCAGCGTCACACTCCCTCCGACTGGCTACACCTTC | CSVTLPPTGYTF
TRBJ2-1 | TRBD2 | TRBV5-8 | TGTGCCAGCAGCCACGGGGGGGCCTACAATGAGCAGTTCTTC | CASSHGGAYNEQFF
TRBJ2-7 | TRBD2 | TRBV11-3 | TGTGCCAGCAGCTTGGGGGGGAGCTACGAGCAGTACTTC | CASSLGGSYEQYF
TRBJ1-1 | - | TRBV4-1 | TGCGCCAGCAGCCAAGATGGGGGGGGCCGGAGCACTGAAGCTTTCTTT | CASSQDGGGRSTEAFF
TRBJ2-1 | - | TRBV7-7 | TGTGCTAGCAGCTTGGACAGAGCCTATGAGCAGTTCTTC | CASSLDRAYEQFF
TRBJ2-1 | - | TRBV19 | TGTGCCAGTAGCCTACAGAGAGGGGCCGGCTACAATGAGCAGTTCTTC | CASSLQRGAGYNEQFF
TRBJ2-3 | TRBD2 | TRBV7-6 | TGTGCCAGCAGCTTTGAAGTTCGGGGGGGCCGATTTGACACAGATACGCAGTATTTT | CASSFEVRGGRFDTDTQYF
TRBJ2-7 | TRBD2 | TRBV9 | TGTGCCAGCGGGGGGGACTCCTACGAGCAGTACTTC | CASGGDSYEQYF
TRBJ2-3 | - | TRBV19 | TGTGCCAGTAAGTTTGGACTATCCAGCACAGATACGCAGTATTTT | CASKFGLSSTDTQYF
TRBJ1-1 | - | TRBV15 | TGTGCCACCAGCAGAGATCCCCGTAACACTGAAGCTTTCTTT | CATSRDPRNTEAFF
TRBJ2-5 | TRBD2 | TRBV7-9 | TGTGCCAGCAGCCCTAGGACTAGCGGGGGTCAAGAGACCCAGTACTTC | CASSPRTSGGQETQYF
TRBJ2-3 | - | TRBV7-2 | TGTGCCAGCAGCTTAGCGGGGTATAGCACAGATACGCAGTATTTT | CASSLAGYSTDTQYF
TRBJ2-7 | TRBD1 | TRBV29-1 | TGCAGCGTCCTACAGGGGGTCAACGAGCAGTACTTC | CSVLQGVNEQYF
TRBJ2-1 | - | TRBV2 | TGTGCCAGCAGTGAGGGGTGGAGTAATGAGCAGTTCTTC | CASSEGWSNEQFF
TRBJ2-3 | - | TRBV15 | TGTGCCACCAGCAGCACAGATACGCAGTATTTT | CATSSTDTQYF
TRBJ2-7 | - | TRBV27 | TGTGCCAGCAGTGTTGGGGGCCCCTACGAGCAGTACTTC | CASSVGGPYEQYF
TRBJ2-5 | - | TRBV4-3 | TGCGCCAGCAGCCAAGGGACAGAAGAGACCCAGTACTTC | CASSQGTEETQYF
TRBJ2-5 | - | TRBV11-2 | TGTGCCAGCAGCGCCGGGGAGAGAGGGGAGACCCAGTACTTC | CASSAGERGETQYF
TRBJ2-5 | - | TRBV7-9 | TGTGCCAGCAGCTGGGGGACCGAAGAGACCCAGTACTTC | CASSWGTEETQYF
TRBJ2-1 | - | TRBV4-1 | TGCGCCAGCATGGGCCAGCCGAATGAGCAGTTCTTC | CASMGQPNEQFF
TRBJ2-2 | - | TRBV29-1 | TGCAGCGTCCGTGGGGGGAACACCGGGGAGCTGTTTTTT | CSVRGGNTGELFF
TRBJ1-3 | - | TRBV5-4 | TGTGCCAGCAGCTTGGGAAGGGCGAGGGACACCATATATTTT | CASSLGRARDTIYF
TRBJ1-1 | TRBD1 | TRBV19 | TGTGCCAGTAGCGTACAGGGGACTGACACTGAAGCTTTCTTT | CASSVQGTDTEAFF
TRBJ1-1 | - | TRBV30 | TGTGCCTGCCTGTACCCTTGGGACACTGAAGCTTTCTTT | CACLYPWDTEAFF
TRBJ2-5 | TRBD1 | TRBV6-6 | TGTGCCATCTCAGGGACAGGGGGTCCCCAAGAGACCCAGTACTTC | CAISGTGGPQETQYF
TRBJ2-1 | TRBD2 | TRBV19 | TGTGCCAGTAGTGCCTCCGGGACTAGCGCGATTTACAATGAGCAGTTCTTC | CASSASGTSAIYNEQFF
TRBJ2-5 | TRBD2 | TRBV5-1 | TGCGCCAGCAGTGAGTTGGTGCGGGGGAGTGAGACCCAGTACTTC | CASSELVRGSETQYF
TRBJ2-3 | TRBD1 | TRBV25-1 | TGTGCCAGCAGTGGTAAGACAGGGATGCCCGCAGATACGCAGTATTTT | CASSGKTGMPADTQYF
TRBJ1-1 | - | TRBV29-1 | TGCAGCGTCCATGGGAGAACTGAAGCTTTCTTT | CSVHGRTEAFF
TRBJ2-1 | - | TRBV27 | TGTGCCAGCAGTTTATCGGCCAGACTCTCCTACAATGAGCAGTTCTTC | CASSLSARLSYNEQFF
TRBJ2-7 | - | TRBV14 | TGTGCCAGCAGTTCGGTAGCAGGGAACGAGCAGTACTTC | CASSSVAGNEQYF
TRBJ2-5 | TRBD1 | TRBV27 | TGTGCCAGCAGTTCCAAAGACAGGGGGCCTCAGTACTTC | CASSSKDRGPQYF
TRBJ1-5 | - | TRBV5-1 | TGCGCCAGCAGCTTGACTAGCAATCAGCCCCAGCATTTT | CASSLTSNQPQHF
TRBJ2-1 | - | TRBV7-9 | TGTGCCAGCACTCCAGGGACGAGCTCCTACAATGAGCAGTTCTTC | CASTPGTSSYNEQFF
TRBJ1-2 | TRBD1 | TRBV5-1 | TGCGCCAGCAGCTTGGAATGGGGGACAGCGTTCTATGGCTACACCTTC | CASSLEWGTAFYGYTF
TRBJ2-3 | TRBD2 | TRBV29-1 | TGCAGCGTTGAATTTAGGCGGGGGGGCGGAGATACGCAGTATTTT | CSVEFRRGGGDTQYF
TRBJ2-5 | TRBD1 | TRBV6-5 | TGTGCCAGCAGTTACTCGGTGGACAGGGGAGGAGAGACCCAGTACTTC | CASSYSVDRGGETQYF
TRBJ1-1 | - | TRBV4-3 | TGCGCCAGCAGCACCCGACTGGGAAGGGTGAACACTGAAGCTTTCTTT | CASSTRLGRVNTEAFF